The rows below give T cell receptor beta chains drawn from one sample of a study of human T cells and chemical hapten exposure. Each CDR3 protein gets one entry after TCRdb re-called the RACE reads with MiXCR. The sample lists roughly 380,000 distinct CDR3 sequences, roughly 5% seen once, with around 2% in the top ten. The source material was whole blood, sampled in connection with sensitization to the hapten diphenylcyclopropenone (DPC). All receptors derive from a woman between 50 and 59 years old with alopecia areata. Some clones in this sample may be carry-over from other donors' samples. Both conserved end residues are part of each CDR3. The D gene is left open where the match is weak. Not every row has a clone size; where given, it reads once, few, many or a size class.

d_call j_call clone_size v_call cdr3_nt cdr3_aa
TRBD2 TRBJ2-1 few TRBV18 TGTGCCAGCTCACTGCGTGGCTGGGAGGGCGATGAGCAGTTCTTC CASSLRGWEGDEQFF
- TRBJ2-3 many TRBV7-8 TGTGCCAGCAGCTTAGCCGGGGCCCCCACAGATACGCAGTATTTT CASSLAGAPTDTQYF
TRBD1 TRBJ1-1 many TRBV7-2 TGTGCCAGCAGCTTACGGACAGGGGCGAACACTGAAGCTTTCTTT CASSLRTGANTEAFF
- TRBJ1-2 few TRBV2 TGTGCCAGCAGTGAACTGCGGGGCGGGGGAGTAAACTATGGCTACACCTTC CASSELRGGGVNYGYTF
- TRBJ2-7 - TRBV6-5 TGTGCCAGCAGAGGCCCGGGACGGTCGGCCTACGAGCAGTACTTC CASRGPGRSAYEQYF
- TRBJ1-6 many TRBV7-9 TGTGCCAGCAGCCCAGAGGGCCGTGTCAGTTCACCCCTCCACTTT CASSPEGRVSSPLHF
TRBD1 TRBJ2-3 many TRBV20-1 TGCAGTGCTAGGCCGGGACAGGAGGTAAATACGCAGTATTTT CSARPGQEVNTQYF
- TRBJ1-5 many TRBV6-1 TGTGCCACCGGCGGGGGGAATCAGCCCCAGCATTTT CATGGGNQPQHF
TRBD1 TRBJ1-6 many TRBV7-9 TGTGCCAGCAGCCTTGGAACCGAAGGGGGCAGTAATTCACCCCTCCACTTT CASSLGTEGGSNSPLHF
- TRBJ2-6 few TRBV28 TGTGCCAGTTACGGCTCTGGGGCCAACGTCCTGACTTTC CASYGSGANVLTF
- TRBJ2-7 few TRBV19 TGTGCCAGTAGTCCGGAGGTGTCTGTCACCTACGAGCAGTACTTC CASSPEVSVTYEQYF
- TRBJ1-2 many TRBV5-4 TGTGCCAGCAGGCCTATCTGGTCCTCCAACTATGGCTACACCTTC CASRPIWSSNYGYTF
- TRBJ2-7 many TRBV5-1 TGCGCCAGCAGTCGTGGGGAGAGCGAGCAGTACTTC CASSRGESEQYF
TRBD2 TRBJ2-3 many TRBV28 TGTGCCAGCAGTTTGGCGGGGAGTTGGCGGGAGGATGCGCAGTATTTT CASSLAGSWREDAQYF
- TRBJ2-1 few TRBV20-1 TGCAGTGCTCCCACAGGGTTTTCTGGCAATGAGCAGTTCTTC CSAPTGFSGNEQFF
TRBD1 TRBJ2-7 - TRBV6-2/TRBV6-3 TGTGCCAGCGCCACGACAGGGGTTCTAGGCGAGCAGTACTTC CASATTGVLGEQYF
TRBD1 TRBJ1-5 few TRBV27 TGTGCCAGCAGCCTGACAGGGGGCACATATAGCAATCAGCCCCAGCATTTT CASSLTGGTYSNQPQHF
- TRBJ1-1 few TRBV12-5 TGTGCTAGTGGTTTGGAACAGTTTGAAGCTTTCTTT CASGLEQFEAFF
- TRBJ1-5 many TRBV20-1 TGCAGTGCTAGAGTCTCTCAGGGTCACAATCAGCCCCAGCATTTT CSARVSQGHNQPQHF
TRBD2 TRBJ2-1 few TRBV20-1 TGCAGTACAGCGGGAGGCTACAATGAGCAGTTCTTC CSTAGGYNEQFF
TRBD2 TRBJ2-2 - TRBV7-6 TGTGCCAGCAGCCCCCGACTAGCCCCGGGCACCGGGGAGCTGTTTTTT CASSPRLAPGTGELFF
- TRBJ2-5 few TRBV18 TGTGCCAGCTCATCAGGACTGATACCCCAAGAGACCCAGTACTTC CASSSGLIPQETQYF